Included here is one T cell receptor beta chain sequence, with context. As yet, its antigen is unknown. The record originates from a study of T-cell reconstitution after alpha-beta-depleted transplantation in children. Study results and caveats: By about two months after transplant, alpha-beta T cells reportedly arose from several hundred graft clones that had expanded. Recipient T cells and thymic progenitors that survived gave rise to the high TCRbeta diversity observed at day 60 in some patients. One year post-transplant, T-cell counts and diversity were largely derived from T cells produced anew.

The authors prepared the TCRbeta library with unique molecular identifiers. MiXCR was run by TCRdb on the PCR reads, yielding one entry per CDR3 protein. The table includes over 200,000 distinct CDR3 sequences, approximately 17% detected once. This TCR derives from a male patient between 2 and 10 years old who had a stem cell transplant for acute lymphoblastic leukemia, so the T cells may come from the graft donor. The sequencing here drew on PBMCs, mostly from graft donor cells, taken 360 days after TCRalphabeta/CD19-depleted stem cell transplant.

CDR3 sequence (DNA): TGTGCCAGCAGCGAGACAGGGGGCGCGGATTACAATGAGCAGTTCTTC. Translating it yields CASSETGGADYNEQFF. The chain links TRBV7-9 to TRBJ2-1, with TRBD1 identical over 10 bases. This CDR3 has 16 amino acids. CDR1 is SEHNR, CDR2 FQNEAQ, per germline (reference sequence). V shed 5 bases and J 4 bases; nucleotides not matched to a gene: 8.